This T cell receptor beta chain is drawn from a study of cytomegalovirus exposure and HLA in healthy donors. For the study at large: Among the 398 genotyped donors, less than 85% were placed in the Caucasian-associated ancestry cluster.

Points on this clone: Its specificity is unknown.

Participants comprised healthy donors of bone marrow. Study-wide points: Previously analyzed data showed that most TCR beta V segments were productive at a frequency of about 87% or about 30%. Later on, an analysis found that several of the most significant clusters appeared to be linked to common viral pathogens, which included parvovirus B19.

The PCR had 60 Vbeta and 13 Jbeta primers. Sequencing used immunoSEQ multiplex PCR; TCRdb keeps in-frame clones, though not all of them. The sample comprises about 140,000 clones, around 77% of which are singletons, and 2% to 2.5% rests with the top ten. J was trimmed by 3 bases and V by 7 bases; bases with no gene match: 9. This CDR3 is 15 amino acids long. Germline-derived CDR1 and CDR2 are MNHNY and SVGAGI (reference sequence). The sequence came from a man aged 25-45 years in good health and CMV-seronegative. The sequencing input was PBMCs. V is TRBV6-6 and J is TRBJ1-1, with 9 bases aligning to TRBD1. CDR3 region: CASTEQGARHTEAFF. In nucleotides, the CDR3 is TGTGCCAGCACCGAACAGGGGGCAAGACACACTGAAGCTTTCTTT.